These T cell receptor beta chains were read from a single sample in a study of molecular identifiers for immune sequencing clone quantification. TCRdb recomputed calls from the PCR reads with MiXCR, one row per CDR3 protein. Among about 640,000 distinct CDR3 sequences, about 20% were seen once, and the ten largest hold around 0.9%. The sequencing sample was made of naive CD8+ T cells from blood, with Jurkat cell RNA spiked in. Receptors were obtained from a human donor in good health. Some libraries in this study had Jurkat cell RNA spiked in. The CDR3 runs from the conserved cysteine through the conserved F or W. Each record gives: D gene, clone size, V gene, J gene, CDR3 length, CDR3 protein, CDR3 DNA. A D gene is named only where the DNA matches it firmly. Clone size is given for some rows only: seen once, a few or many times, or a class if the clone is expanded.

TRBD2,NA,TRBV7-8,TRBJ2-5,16,CASSSRAGRGEETQYF,TGTGCCAGCAGCTCCAGGGCGGGGCGGGGGGAAGAGACCCAGTACTTC
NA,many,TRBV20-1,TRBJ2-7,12,CSARGRGYEQYF,TGCAGTGCTAGAGGTAGGGGGTACGAGCAGTACTTC
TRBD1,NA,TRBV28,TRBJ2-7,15,CASSLRQGPTYEQYF,TGTGCCAGCAGTTTACGACAGGGGCCTACCTACGAGCAGTACTTC
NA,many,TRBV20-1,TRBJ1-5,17,CSARDVRREDTGQPQHF,TGCAGTGCTAGAGATGTTCGGAGGGAAGACACAGGGCAGCCCCAGCATTTT
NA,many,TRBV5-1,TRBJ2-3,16,CASQHGLQQYPDTQYF,TGCGCCAGTCAGCACGGTCTACAGCAATATCCAGATACGCAGTATTTT
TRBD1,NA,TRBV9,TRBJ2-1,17,CASGPFKGTGHYNEQFF,TGTGCCAGCGGCCCATTCAAAGGGACAGGACACTACAATGAGCAGTTCTTC
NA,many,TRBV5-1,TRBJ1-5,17,CASSLVVVREPNQPQHF,TGCGCCAGCAGCTTGGTGGTGGTGCGGGAGCCCAATCAGCCCCAGCATTTT
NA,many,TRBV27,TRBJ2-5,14,CASSGRLHQETQYF,TGTGCCAGCAGTGGGCGGCTCCACCAAGAGACCCAGTACTTC
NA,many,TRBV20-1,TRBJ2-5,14,CSASTQENQETQYF,TGCAGTGCTAGCACTCAGGAAAACCAAGAGACCCAGTACTTC
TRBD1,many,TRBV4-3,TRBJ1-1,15,CASSQLWTGDTEAFF,TGCGCCAGCAGCCAATTATGGACAGGGGACACTGAAGCTTTCTTT
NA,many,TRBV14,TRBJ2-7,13,CASSQVSGHEQYF,TGTGCCAGCAGCCAAGTCAGTGGCCACGAGCAGTACTTC
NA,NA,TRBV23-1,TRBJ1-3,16,CASSQSVGSAGNTIYF,TGCGCCAGCAGTCAATCGGTAGGGTCGGCTGGAAACACCATATATTTT
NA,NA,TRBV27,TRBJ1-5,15,CASSCSLGIGQPQHF,TGTGCCAGCAGTTGTAGTCTAGGGATCGGGCAGCCCCAGCATTTT
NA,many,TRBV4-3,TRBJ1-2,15,CASSQDPGTAHGYTF,TGCGCCAGCAGCCAAGACCCTGGGACCGCTCATGGCTACACCTTC
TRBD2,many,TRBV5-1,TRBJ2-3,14,CASSLGGLTDTQYF,TGTGCCAGCAGCTTGGGAGGGCTCACAGATACGCAGTATTTT
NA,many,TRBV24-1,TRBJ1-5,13,CATSDPAGQPQHF,TGTGCCACCAGTGATCCGGCTGGTCAGCCCCAGCATTTT
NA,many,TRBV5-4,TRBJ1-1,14,CASSIRQTNTEAFF,TGTGCCAGCAGCATAAGACAGACTAACACTGAAGCTTTCTTT
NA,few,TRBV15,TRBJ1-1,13,CATSRGFNTEAFF,TGTGCCACCAGCAGAGGGTTCAACACTGAAGCTTTCTTT
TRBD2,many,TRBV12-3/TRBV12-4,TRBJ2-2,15,CASIPEAGGSGELFF,TGTGCCAGCATCCCCGAAGCGGGAGGTTCCGGGGAGCTGTTTTTT
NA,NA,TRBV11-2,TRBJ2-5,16,CASSLGRQGVQETQYF,TGTGCCAGCAGCTTAGGAAGGCAGGGTGTCCAAGAGACCCAGTACTTC
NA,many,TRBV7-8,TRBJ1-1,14,CASSLMAVNTEAFF,TGTGCCAGCAGCTTAATGGCGGTGAACACTGAAGCTTTCTTT
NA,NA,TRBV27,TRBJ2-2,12,CASSLFSGELLF,TGTGCCAGCAGTTTATTTTCCGGGGAGCTGCTTTTT
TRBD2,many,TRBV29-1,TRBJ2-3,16,CSVEGGTSGTADTQYF,TGCAGCGTTGAAGGGGGGACTAGCGGGACCGCAGATACGCAGTATTTT
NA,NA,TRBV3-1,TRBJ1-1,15,CACSLSIEGNTEAFF,TGTGCCTGCAGCCTCTCGATAGAGGGGAACACTGAAGCTTTCTTT
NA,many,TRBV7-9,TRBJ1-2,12,CASSQSSSGYTF,TGTGCCAGCAGCCAGTCGTCGTCTGGCTACACCTTC
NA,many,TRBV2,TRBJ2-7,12,CATSTSTYEQYF,TGTGCCACCTCGACATCCACCTACGAGCAGTACTTC
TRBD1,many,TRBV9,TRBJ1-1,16,CASTPGTGLMNTEAFF,TGTGCCAGCACCCCCGGGACAGGGCTTATGAACACTGAAGCTTTCTTT
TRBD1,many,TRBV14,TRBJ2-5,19,CASSRRGPGQEVHEETQYF,TGTGCCAGCAGTCGGCGTGGTCCAGGACAGGAGGTCCATGAAGAGACCCAGTACTTC
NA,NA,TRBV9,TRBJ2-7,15,CASSVGQGPLCEQYF,TGTGCCAGCAGCGTAGGCCAGGGTCCTCTCTGCGAGCAGTACTTC
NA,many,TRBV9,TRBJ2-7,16,CASSVGGLGAAYEQYF,TGTGCCAGCAGCGTAGGGGGGCTCGGAGCGGCCTACGAGCAGTACTTC
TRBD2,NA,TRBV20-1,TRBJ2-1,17,CSARSVRPGGPSNKQFF,TGCAGTGCTAGATCGGTTCGTCCGGGAGGGCCGAGCAATAAGCAGTTCTTC
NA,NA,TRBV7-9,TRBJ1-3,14,CASSLLVDGNTIYF,TGTGCCAGCAGCTTATTGGTGGATGGAAACACCATATATTTT
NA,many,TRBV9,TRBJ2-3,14,CASSVLQGTDTQYF,TGTGCCAGCAGCGTATTACAGGGCACAGATACGCAGTATTTT
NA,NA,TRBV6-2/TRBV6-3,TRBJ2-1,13,CASSSQGGSEQFF,TGTGCCAGCAGTTCCCAAGGGGGGAGTGAGCAGTTCTTC
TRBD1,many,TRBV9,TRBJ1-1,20,CASSLLQKAVWDRGNTEAFF,TGTGCCAGCAGCCTACTCCAAAAAGCAGTCTGGGACAGGGGGAACACTGAAGCTTTCTTT
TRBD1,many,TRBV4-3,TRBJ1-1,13,CASSQGRGDEAFF,TGCGCCAGCAGCCAAGGCAGGGGGGATGAAGCTTTCTTT
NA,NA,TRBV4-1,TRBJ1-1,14,CASSHEGWDAEAFF,TGCGCCAGCAGCCACGAGGGCTGGGACGCTGAAGCTTTCTTT
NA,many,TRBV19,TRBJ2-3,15,CASSIRQASTDTQYF,TGTGCCAGTAGTATACGGCAGGCCTCCACAGATACGCAGTATTTT
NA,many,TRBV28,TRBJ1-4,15,CASSLYAATNEKLFF,TGTGCCAGCAGTTTATATGCAGCAACTAATGAAAAACTGTTTTTT
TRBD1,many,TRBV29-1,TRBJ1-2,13,CSVPRQGVSGYTF,TGCAGCGTTCCCAGACAGGGAGTGAGTGGCTACACCTTC
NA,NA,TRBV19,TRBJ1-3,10,CASSGPHLYF,TGTGCCAGTAGCGGACCCCATTTATATTTT
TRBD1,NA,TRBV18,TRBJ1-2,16,CASSPFTTGTDYGYTF,TGTGCCAGCTCACCCTTTACGACAGGGACTGACTATGGCTACACCTTC
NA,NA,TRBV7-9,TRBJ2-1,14,CASRGIFSYNEQFF,TGTGCCAGCCGAGGTATCTTCTCCTACAATGAGCAGTTCTTC
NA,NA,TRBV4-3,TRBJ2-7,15,CASSQGAGANVEQYF,TGCGCCAGCAGCCAGGGGGCGGGGGCCAACGTCGAGCAGTACTTC
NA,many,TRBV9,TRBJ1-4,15,CASSPRGTPREKLFF,TGTGCCAGCAGCCCCCGGGGGACCCCAAGGGAAAAACTGTTTTTT
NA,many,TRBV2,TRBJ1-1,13,CASSPSLATEAFF,TGTGCCAGCAGCCCTTCCCTGGCCACTGAAGCTTTCTTT
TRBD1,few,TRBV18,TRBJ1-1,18,CASSPRTGGGTVNTEAFF,TGTGCCAGCTCACCACGGACAGGGGGAGGGACGGTGAACACTGAAGCTTTCTTT
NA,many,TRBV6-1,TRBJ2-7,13,CALKERGTYEQYF,TGTGCCCTAAAGGAAAGGGGCACCTACGAGCAGTACTTC
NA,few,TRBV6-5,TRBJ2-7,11,CASTSGLEQYF,TGTGCCAGTACAAGCGGGCTCGAGCAGTACTTC